The clone carrying this TCR beta chain has a handful of counts. Its antigen is currently unknown. A single heparinised blood sample, averaging about 100 mL, was obtained per donor. All of the isolated RNA was reverse transcribed, so expressed TCRB transcripts were sequenced. Produced via immunoSEQ multiplex PCR; TCRdb's table is partial and in-frame only. Of a few hundred thousand clones listed, over 8.5% are singletons. These data come from a study of beta chain features in type 1 diabetes. Findings and caveats of the study: A cDNA-based sequencing approach could over-represent cells with high TCR expression. In comparison with healthy donors, patients had naive, central memory and Treg TCRB repertoires that appeared more similar. The VDJ junctions of type 1 diabetes patients carried fewer insertions and more deletions. Type 1 diabetes patients showed a moderate but significant shortening of TCRB CDR3s in all four CD4+ subsets.

CDR3 length: 15 residues. Germline loops: CDR1 SEHNR, CDR2 FQNEAQ (reference sequence). Trimming took 0 bases from V and 1 from J, leaving 9 bases between them. This receptor was obtained from a man aged 25-40 years with type 1 diabetes. Input material: central memory CD4+ T cells from blood. The genes are TRBV7-9 and TRBJ1-1; no firm D call. CDR3 in DNA: TGTGCCAGCAGCTTAGCGGGCAGACGGAACACTGAAGCTTTCTTT. Amino acids: CASSLAGRRNTEAFF.